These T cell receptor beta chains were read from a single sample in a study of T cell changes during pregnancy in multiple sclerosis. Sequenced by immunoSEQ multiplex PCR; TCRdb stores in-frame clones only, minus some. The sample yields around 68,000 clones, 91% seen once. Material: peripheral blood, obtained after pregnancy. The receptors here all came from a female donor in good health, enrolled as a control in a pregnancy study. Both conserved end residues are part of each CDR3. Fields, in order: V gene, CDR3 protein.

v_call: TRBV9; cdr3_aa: CASSTYRGADTEAFF
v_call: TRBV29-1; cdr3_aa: CSANNKGATEAFF
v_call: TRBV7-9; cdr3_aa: CASSLTTGQASGYTF
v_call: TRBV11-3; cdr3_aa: CASSLRGGGNTEAFF
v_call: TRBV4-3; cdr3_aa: CASSQFSGGDTGELFF
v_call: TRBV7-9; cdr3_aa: CASSSRGYSYNEQFF
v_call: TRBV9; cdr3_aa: CASSVASPGLAGENEQFF
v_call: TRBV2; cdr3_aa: CASSMDRGNTEAFF
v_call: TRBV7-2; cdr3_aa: CASSLGDSPHQPQHF
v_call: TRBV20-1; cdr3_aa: CSAPEPNEQYF
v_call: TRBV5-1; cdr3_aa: CASSLWGDRSHEKLFF
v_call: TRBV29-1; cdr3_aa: CSVDSTRAFF
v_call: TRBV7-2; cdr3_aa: CASSVSGHEQYF
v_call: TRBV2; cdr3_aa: CASRRAGEKLFF
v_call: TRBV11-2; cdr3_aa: CASSLGTGGTYEQYF
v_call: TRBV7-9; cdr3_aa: CASSTTGTGGNQPQHF
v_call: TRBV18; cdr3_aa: CASSLGGQGVETEAFF
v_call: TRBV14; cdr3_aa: CASSPRQGKEKLFF
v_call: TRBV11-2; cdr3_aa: CASSSLSGTSNTGELFF
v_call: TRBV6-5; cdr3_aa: CASSYSKQYEQYF
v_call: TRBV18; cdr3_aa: CASSRESSGNTIYF
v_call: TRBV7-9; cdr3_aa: CASSISQGVGGYTF
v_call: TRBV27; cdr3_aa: CASSLSASEETQYF
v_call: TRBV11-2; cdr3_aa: CASSLDRISYEQYF
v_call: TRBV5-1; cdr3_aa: CASKVQSNTGELFF
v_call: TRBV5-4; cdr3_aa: CASSLWTKQETQYF
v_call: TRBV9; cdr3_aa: CASSVGWQGNSPLHF
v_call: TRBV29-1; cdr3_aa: CSVDSWGGYNEQFF
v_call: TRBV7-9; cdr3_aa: CASSLARSTGEKLFF
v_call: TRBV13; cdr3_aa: CASSSGTGYNEQFF
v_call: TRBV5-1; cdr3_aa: CASSPTGGDGYTF
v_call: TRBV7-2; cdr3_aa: CASSFGGSYNEQFF
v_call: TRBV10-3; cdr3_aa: CAIIDSSDEQFF
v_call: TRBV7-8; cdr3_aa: CASSAGTELNTIYF
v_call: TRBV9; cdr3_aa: CASSSTSGYEQYF
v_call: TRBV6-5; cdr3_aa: CASSTTGSNQPQHF
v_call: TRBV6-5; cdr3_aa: CASSFGDRSGYTF